The 8 T cell receptor beta chains below were found in one sample sequenced in a study of blood T cell repertoires in COVID-19. Sequencing was performed with immunoSEQ multiplex PCR; in TCRdb, only in-frame clones are kept and a portion is missing. The table has about 210,000 clones, around 82% seen once; the top ten hold about 2.3%. Specimen: peripheral blood. The receptors originated from a middle-aged woman with active or convalescent COVID-19.

The V gene is TRBV7-9, the J gene TRBJ1-2; D remains ambiguous. There are 14 residues in the CDR3. CDR1 is SEHNR and CDR2 is FQNEAQ in the germline V gene (reference sequence). V was cut by 5 bases and J by 4 bases, with 14 bases left in between. Written as DNA, the CDR3 is TGTGCCAGCAGCCCTGAGGTTGTCAGCTATGGCTACACCTTC. Encoded protein: CASSPEVVSYGYTF.

The CDR3 bases are TGTGCCAGCAGTTACTCGACGGGACAGCAAAATGAGCAGTTCTTC. Protein: CASSYSTGQQNEQFF. The chain has TRBV6-6 and TRBJ2-1; TRBD1 agrees at 7 bases. With 0 bases clipped from V and 7 bases from J, the junction kept 6 bases outside the gene matches. The CDR3 has 15 amino acids. Per the germline V gene, CDR1 is MNHNY and CDR2 is SVGAGI (reference sequence).

This chain joins TRBV20-1 and TRBJ1-2; 7 bases match TRBD1. Germline loops: CDR1 DFQATT, CDR2 SNEGSKA (reference sequence). V lost 8 bases to trimming and J lost 2 bases; unmatched junction nucleotides: 2. This CDR3 region has 11 residues. Here the CDR3 reads CSRGQNYGYTF. The CDR3 nucleotides are TGCAGTCGGGGACAGAACTATGGCTACACCTTC.

The chain recombines TRBV5-1 with TRBJ1-4; 12 nucleotides agree with TRBD1. Per the germline V gene, CDR1 is SGHRS and CDR2 is YFSETQ. The CDR3 covers 19 residues. The junction had 16 bases not matched to a gene; V was cut back by 3 bases and J by 7 bases. CDR3 DNA: TGCGCCAGCAGCTGGAACTTAGGGGACAGGGGGCGGCCGGCTGAAAAACTGTTTTTT. It is translated as CASSWNLGDRGRPAEKLFF. Drawing the rest from reference TRBV5-1 and TRBJ1-4, the complete variable domain is KAGVTQTPRYLIKTRGQQVTLSCSPISGHRSVSWYQQTPGQGLQFLFEYFSETQRNKGNFPGRFSGRQFSNSRSEMNVSTLELGDSALYLCASSWNLGDRGRPAEKLFFGSGTQLSVL.

This chain uses TRBV4-1 with TRBJ2-2, with TRBD1 matching 9 bases. Germline V gene lookup returns CDR1 MGHRA and CDR2 YSYEKL. The CDR3 contains 17 residues. Trimming at V came to 6 bases and at J to 3 bases, leaving 11 bases not matched to a gene. The CDR3 reads CASSPTPNRGHTGELFF. The DNA for the CDR3 is TGCGCCAGCAGTCCAACCCCTAACAGGGGGCACACCGGGGAGCTGTTTTTT.

This rearrangement joins TRBV6-5 to TRBJ1-2, with 9 bases matching TRBD1. CDR3 length: 15 residues. Germline V gene lookup returns CDR1 MNHEY and CDR2 SVGAGI. Trimming cost V 6 bases and J 4 bases; bases outside gene matches: 9. This chain's CDR3 is CASRTGQGNLYGYTF. CDR3 nucleotide sequence: TGTGCCAGCAGGACGGGACAGGGTAATCTCTATGGCTACACCTTC.

V is TRBV19 and J is TRBJ1-1, with D perhaps matching TRBD1 (5 bases). V was shortened by 5 bases and J by 0 bases, with 10 bases between the two germline ends. Germline CDR1 LNHDA, CDR2 SQIVND (reference sequence). This CDR3 is built from 14 residues. CDR3 DNA: TGTGCCAGTAGTGGGGGGATAATGAACACTGAAGCTTTCTTT. Protein sequence: CASSGGIMNTEAFF.

V is TRBV5-1 and J is TRBJ1-1, with D tentatively TRBD1 (6 bases). The germline V gene has CDR1 SGHRS and CDR2 YFSETQ. The CDR3 runs 14 residues. Trimming removed 1 base at V and 3 bases at J, with 10 bases between. In DNA form, the CDR3 reads TGCGCCAGCAGCTTGCCTGACAGGCACACTGAAGCTTTCTTT. Translated: CASSLPDRHTEAFF.